The clone carrying this TCR beta chain was picked up a small number of times. Antigen unknown. This specimen belongs to a study of OX40 agonist ivuxolimab in advanced cancers. Findings of the study overall: Within 6 weeks, CD4+ and CD8+ blood T cells expanded clonally at 0.1 to 3.0 mg/kg. Certain nonresponders additionally had low normalized T-cell clonal expansion.

Here immunoSEQ multiplex PCR was the method, and the copy in TCRdb shows in-frame clones only, minus some. The sample consists of nearly 60,000 clones, 75% to 85% of them appearing once. Germline V lookup: CDR1 MGHRA, CDR2 YSYEKL. The CDR3 is made up of 13 amino acids. The ends were cut back, 4 bases at V and 2 bases at J, with 9 bases in the middle. The V call is TRBV4-1, the J call TRBJ2-7, with D hard to call. The sample in question was CD4+ or CD8+ T cells sorted from blood, obtained in a trial of the OX40 agonist ivuxolimab. This clonotype originated in an adult with an advanced solid tumor such as melanoma, head and neck, liver or kidney cancer. CDR3 sequence (DNA): TGCGCCAGCAGCCCTACGTCCACCTACGAGCAGTACTTC. Encoded protein: CASSPTSTYEQYF.